Listed here are 23 T cell receptor beta chains from one sample, sequenced in a study of somatic mutations in cytotoxic T cells in rheumatoid arthritis. Libraries were prepared by immunoSEQ multiplex PCR; TCRdb keeps only in-frame clonotypes and omits some of them. The data show about 20,000 clones, with roughly 70% seen just once and under 5.5% held by the top ten. The sample comprised CD8+ T cells sorted from blood. The origin of the receptors is a man between 60 and 75 years old in good health.

The chain employs TRBV11-2 and TRBJ2-5; D is possibly TRBD1 (7 bases). Germline CDR1 SGHAT, CDR2 FQNNGV. Trimming took 5 bases from V and 2 from J, leaving 15 bases between them. CDR3 length: 15 residues. The DNA of the CDR3 is TGTGCCAGCAGCCCCCAGACAGGGAGGCAAGAGACCCAGTACTTC. Amino acid sequence: CASSPQTGRQETQYF.

The J gene is TRBJ2-4, the V gene TRBV5-1; TRBD2 might be the D (6 bases). Germline CDR1 is SGHRS and CDR2 is YFSETQ. The CDR3 runs to 14 residues. Trimming took off 1 base at V and 9 bases at J, with 14 bases between the two ends. The CDR3 loop reads CASSLLGGAGIQYF. The CDR3 nucleotides are TGCGCCAGCAGCTTGCTCGGGGGAGCGGGCATTCAGTACTTC.

The chain recombines TRBV4-1 with TRBJ2-7; 11 bases line up with TRBD2. Germline V gene sequence: CDR1 MGHRA, CDR2 YSYEKL. The trim removed 2 bases at V and 3 bases at J, leaving 6 bases unmatched. The CDR3 length is 16 residues. The CDR3 loop is CASSQPGLAELYEQYF. The CDR3, as DNA: TGCGCCAGCAGCCAACCGGGACTAGCGGAACTCTACGAGCAGTACTTC.

The J gene is TRBJ2-1, the V gene TRBV7-9, with 9 nucleotides matching TRBD2. V lost 1 base, J lost 9 bases, and 7 bases stayed unmatched. Per germline, CDR1 SEHNR and CDR2 FQNEAQ (reference sequence). The CDR3 runs to 15 residues. The CDR3, as DNA: TGTGCCAGCAGCTTAGGGTCTAGCGGGACCGGTGAGCAGTTCTTC. Translated, it gives CASSLGSSGTGEQFF.

In this sample, this clone turned up a few times. The J gene is TRBJ2-7, the V gene TRBV4-1; the match to TRBD2 covers 7 bases. Unmatched junction bases numbered 3, after V lost 4 bases and J lost 3 bases. Germline V CDR1 and CDR2: MGHRA, YSYEKL. The CDR3 contains 13 residues. CDR3 amino acids: CASSPKRDYEQYF. The DNA for the CDR3 is TGCGCCAGCAGCCCAAAGCGGGACTACGAGCAGTACTTC.

The chain recombines TRBV6-5 with TRBJ2-6; D unresolved. This CDR3 region has 16 residues. Germline-derived CDR1 and CDR2 are MNHEY and SVGAGI. Between the trimmed V and J ends, which lost 6 bases and 4 bases, there was a span of 16 bases. Written as DNA, the CDR3 is TGTGCCAGCAGCTACATCGCATTTGGCGGGGCCAACGTCCTGACTTTC. Protein sequence: CASSYIAFGGANVLTF.

The chain recombines TRBV27 with TRBJ2-7, with 9 bases that match TRBD1. The CDR3 is made up of 16 amino acids. Germline V lookup: CDR1 MNHEY, CDR2 SMNVEV (reference sequence). V trimming: 6 bases; J trimming: 1 base; junction bases outside the gene matches: 10. For the CDR3, the DNA is TGTGCCAGCAGCCTTCACCCCGGGACAGGGTCCTACGAGCAGTACTTC. Its protein product is CASSLHPGTGSYEQYF.

CDR3: CASSQDNSYEQYF. Written as DNA, the CDR3 is TGTGCCAGCTCACAGGACAACTCCTACGAGCAGTACTTC. This rearrangement joins TRBV18 to TRBJ2-7, with a weak D call TRBD1 (5 bases). This CDR3 region has 13 residues. V gave up 4 bases and J gave up 0 bases, with 7 bases separating them. Germline assignment: CDR1 KGHSH and CDR2 LQKENI.

CDR3 in DNA: TGTGCCAGCGCTAGATCCGGCGGGGCTGAAGATACGCAGTATTTT. It translates to CASARSGGAEDTQYF. The chain recombines TRBV6-4 with TRBJ2-3; maybe TRBD2 (6 bases). With 8 bases removed from V and 5 bases from J, the gap between germline ends came to 20 bases. This CDR3 region has 15 residues. CDR1 is MRHNA and CDR2 is SNTAGT in the germline V gene.

The chain has TRBV13 and TRBJ2-7; D might be TRBD2 (6 bases). Germline CDR1 and CDR2: PRHDT and FYEKMQ (reference sequence). The CDR3 length is 16 residues. Trimming stripped 5 bases from V and 3 bases from J, with 20 bases between. DNA of the CDR3: TGTGCCAGCAGCCCGGGACTCCACGCAGAAGGCTACGAGCAGTACTTC. Its translation is CASSPGLHAEGYEQYF.

This clone is labeled as medium-sized. The V call is TRBV29-1, the J call TRBJ2-7; 8 bases are shared with TRBD1. Germline V lookup: CDR1 SQVTM, CDR2 ANQGSEA. V lost 7 bases and J lost 6; bases outside the gene matches: 8. This CDR3 contains 12 residues. CDR3 in DNA: TGCAGCGGGGTGGAACAGGGGGTCGAGCAGTACTTC. Translated: CSGVEQGVEQYF.

The chain recombines TRBV29-1 with TRBJ2-1, with a tentative D call TRBD1 (5 bases). The V and J ends lost 3 bases and 0 bases respectively, with 12 bases between them. Germline loops: CDR1 SQVTM, CDR2 ANQGSEA. CDR3 size: 15 residues. DNA of the CDR3: TGCAGCGTTGACGGAGCTGGACACTCCTACAATGAGCAGTTCTTC. It specifies CSVDGAGHSYNEQFF.

The chain links TRBV6-5 to TRBJ2-5; possibly TRBD2 for D (5 bases). The V gene lost 0 bases and the J gene lost 5 bases, with 13 bases spanning the gap. Germline CDR1 reads MNHEY; CDR2 reads SVGAGI. The CDR3 totals 15 residues. CDR3 protein: CASSYSPGIGETQYF. CDR3 in DNA: TGTGCCAGCAGTTACTCGCCGGGGATCGGGGAGACCCAGTACTTC.

This chain uses TRBV28 with TRBJ2-7; perhaps TRBD1 as D (7 bases). Trimming took off 6 bases at V and 4 bases at J, with 13 bases between the two ends. The CDR3 is made up of 13 amino acids. The germline gives CDR1 MDHEN, CDR2 SYDVKM. The CDR3 DNA sequence: TGTGCCAGCAGCGAGACAGGGAGGTACGAGCAGTACTTC. Its translation is CASSETGRYEQYF. The variable domain in full, with the rest retrieved from reference TRBV28 and TRBJ2-7, is DVKVTQSSRYLVKRTGEKVFLECVQDMDHENMFWYRQDPGLGLRLIYFSYDVKMKEKGDIPEGYSVSREKKERFSLILESASTNQTSMYLCASSETGRYEQYFGPGTRLTVT.

This chain links TRBV7-3 with TRBJ2-7, with 11 bases aligning to TRBD2. Unmatched junction bases numbered 2, after V lost 4 bases and J lost 6 bases. Germline V gene lookup returns CDR1 SGHTA and CDR2 FQGTGA. The CDR3 is 13 amino acids. CDR3: CASSSGLAGEQYF. CDR3 bases: TGTGCCAGCAGCTCTGGACTAGCGGGCGAGCAGTACTTC.

Concerning this clone: Compared with germline, one end of the junction differs, possibly owing to a read error. The chain has TRBV11-2 and TRBJ2-2; D call uncertain. CDR3 size: 14 residues. Germline V gene data show CDR1 as SGHAT and CDR2 as FQNNGV. CDR3 protein: CASSLGAKTGELFF. Written as DNA, the CDR3 is TGTGCCAGCAGCTTAGGGGCGAAGACCGGGGAGCTGTTTTTT.

The gene calls are TRBV29-1 and TRBJ1-2, with no clear D. The CDR3 runs to 15 residues. Germline V CDR1 and CDR2: SQVTM, ANQGSEA. V lost 0 bases and J lost 7, with 18 bases in between. DNA of the CDR3: TGCAGCGTTGAAGATCTTAAGGAGAGTTTGGGTGGCTACACCTTC. Translated: CSVEDLKESLGGYTF.

The chain joins TRBV9 to TRBJ2-5, with D perhaps TRBD2 (6 bases). The assigned J gene may be wrong: the sequence end matches TRBJ2-7 better. Germline assignment: CDR1 SGDLS and CDR2 YYNGEE. The CDR3 spans 13 residues. The CDR3 nucleotides are TGTGCCAGCAGCCCCGGGGGAGGCTACGAGCAGTACTTC. This translates into CASSPGGGYEQYF.

This clone was counted a single time. This rearrangement joins TRBV5-8 to TRBJ2-7, with 7 positions matching TRBD2. The germline V gene has CDR1 SGHTS and CDR2 YDEGEE. Unmatched junction bases numbered 5, after V lost 1 base and J lost 4 bases. There are 14 residues in the CDR3. In DNA, the CDR3 is TGTGCCAGCAGCTTGCGGCTAGCGGAATACGAGCAGTACTTC. It is translated as CASSLRLAEYEQYF. The full variable domain, with the rest looked up from reference TRBV5-8 and TRBJ2-7, is EAGVTQSPTHLIKTRGQQATLRCSPISGHTSVYWYQQALGLGLQFLLWYDEGEERNRGNFPPRFSGRQFPNYSSELNVNALELEDSALYLCASSLRLAEYEQYFGPGTRLTVT.

The gene calls are TRBV14 and TRBJ2-1; TRBD2 agrees at 10 bases. Per germline, CDR1 SGHDN and CDR2 FVKESK. The J segment lost 3 bases and the V segment lost 3 bases, leaving 11 bases of the junction unmatched. This CDR3 contains 18 residues. The DNA for the CDR3 is TGTGCCAGCAGCCATCACCTACTGAGCGGGAGGGACTACAATGAGCAGTTCTTC. This encodes CASSHHLLSGRDYNEQFF. The entire variable domain, with the rest obtained from reference TRBV14 and TRBJ2-1, is as follows: EAGVTQFPSHSVIEKGQTVTLRCDPISGHDNLYWYRRVMGKEIKFLLHFVKESKQDESGMPNNRFLAERTGGTYSTLKVQPAELEDSGVYFCASSHHLLSGRDYNEQFFGPGTRLTVL.

The V and J genes are TRBV6-6 and TRBJ2-7; perhaps TRBD2 as D (6 bases). Germline-derived CDR1 and CDR2 are MNHNY and SVGAGI (reference sequence). V gave up 5 bases and J gave up 3 bases, with 17 bases separating them. The CDR3 length is 15 residues. The chain's CDR3 is CASSHPGERFYEQYF. DNA of the CDR3: TGTGCCAGCAGTCATCCGGGGGAAAGGTTCTACGAGCAGTACTTC.

The V and J genes are TRBV7-6 and TRBJ2-5; D gene ambiguous. This CDR3 contains 12 residues. Germline CDR1 SGHVS, CDR2 FNYEAQ. V gave up 2 bases and J gave up 5 bases, with 6 bases separating them. The DNA of the CDR3 is TGTGCCAGCAGCTTATCTGTGGAGACCCAGTACTTC. Amino acid sequence: CASSLSVETQYF.

The rearrangement uses TRBV29-1 and TRBJ2-3; D is perhaps TRBD2 (7 bases). The V gene's germline CDR1 is SQVTM and CDR2 ANQGSEA. Trimming shortened V by 7 bases and J by 2 bases, and 16 bases separated the two germline ends. The CDR3 has 14 residues. The CDR3 reads CSDGGPGTTDTQYF. CDR3 coding DNA: TGCAGCGACGGGGGGCCTGGGACCACAGATACGCAGTATTTT.